Below, 25 T cell receptor beta chains from the same sample are listed, as sequenced in a study of blood T cell repertoires in COVID-19. Sequencing used immunoSEQ multiplex PCR; TCRdb keeps in-frame clones, though not all of them. The sample has about 160,000 clones, around 92% seen once. What was sequenced was peripheral blood. The receptors originated from a man in his thirties or forties with COVID-19, enrolled during active disease.

The genes are TRBV27 and TRBJ2-7, with a possible D match to TRBD2 (5 bases). Trimming took 6 bases from V and 4 from J, leaving 25 bases between them. CDR3 length: 17 residues. From germline, CDR1 is MNHEY and CDR2 SMNVEV (reference sequence). The CDR3 DNA is TGTGCCAGCAGACTACACCTCGGGAACTCCAAATCTTACGAGCAGTACTTC. The encoded protein is CASRLHLGNSKSYEQYF.

The table lists this clone with a count of one. The gene calls are TRBV24-1 and TRBJ1-4; 9 bases align to TRBD1. The J segment lost 6 bases and the V segment lost 4 bases, leaving 8 bases of the junction unmatched. CDR3 length equals 16 residues. Germline lookup yields CDR1 KGHDR and CDR2 SFDVKD. CDR3 residues: CATSDYGTGNDEKLFF. DNA of the CDR3: TGTGCCACCAGTGACTACGGGACAGGGAATGATGAAAAACTGTTTTTT.

V is TRBV7-2 and J is TRBJ1-1; maybe TRBD1 (5 bases). The germline gives CDR1 SGHTA, CDR2 FQGNSA. The CDR3 runs 14 residues. Between the trimmed V and J ends, which lost 2 bases and 2 bases, there was a span of 9 bases. The CDR3 spells CASSLRQKNTEAFF. The CDR3 nucleotides read TGTGCCAGCAGCTTACGACAGAAAAACACTGAAGCTTTCTTT.

This chain uses TRBV24-1 with TRBJ2-2; a possible D gene is TRBD1 (6 bases). CDR1 is KGHDR and CDR2 is SFDVKD in the germline V gene. CDR3 length equals 16 residues. The V end lost 2 bases, the J end lost 1 base, and 10 bases lay between the germline ends. The chain's CDR3 is CATSDSGTMNTGELFF. For the CDR3, the DNA is TGTGCCACCAGTGATTCCGGGACAATGAACACCGGGGAGCTGTTTTTT.

The table lists this clone with a count of one. The chain has TRBV19 and TRBJ2-4; 10 nucleotides line up with TRBD2. Germline V CDR1 and CDR2: LNHDA, SQIVND (reference sequence). The length of the CDR3 is 17 residues. V was clipped by 8 bases and J by 0 bases; unmatched bases: 10. CDR3 in amino acids: CASRRVAGGLAKNIQYF. The CDR3 DNA reads as TGTGCCAGTCGGAGAGTAGCGGGAGGTCTAGCCAAAAACATTCAGTACTTC.

V usage is TRBV5-4 and J usage is TRBJ2-7, with 12 bases fitting TRBD2. The CDR3 is 17 amino acids. In germline, CDR1 is SGHNT, CDR2 YYREEE (reference sequence). The V segment lost 3 bases and the J segment 3 bases; nucleotides outside the gene matches: 10. CDR3 sequence: CASSSATSGRTNYEQYF. The CDR3 DNA reads TGTGCCAGCAGCTCGGCCACTAGCGGGAGGACGAACTACGAGCAGTACTTC.

The CDR3 spells CASSPGDTSNQPQHF. CDR3 DNA sequence: TGCGCCAGCAGCCCAGGGGACACTAGCAATCAGCCCCAGCATTTT. The J gene is TRBJ1-5, the V gene TRBV5-1; D is perhaps TRBD1 (6 bases). Germline assignment: CDR1 SGHRS and CDR2 YFSETQ. The V end was cut by 4 bases, the J end by 0 bases, with 11 bases between. The CDR3 extends over 15 amino acids.

This clone was recorded only once. The rearrangement links TRBV7-8 to TRBJ2-7, with TRBD2 identical over 7 bases. The CDR3 extends over 15 amino acids. Germline CDR1 is SGHVS and CDR2 is FQNEAQ. V lost 5 bases, J lost 4 bases, and 11 bases stayed unmatched. CDR3 nucleotide sequence: TGTGCCAGCAGCCCCCTGGGAGGGGCTAGATACGAGCAGTACTTC. Protein: CASSPLGGARYEQYF.

The chain has TRBV2 and TRBJ1-3; D unclear. The CDR3 sequence is 14 residues long. Trimming shortened V by 1 base and J by 0 bases, and 4 bases separated the two germline ends. Per germline, CDR1 SNHLY and CDR2 FYNNEI. The DNA of the CDR3 is TGTGCCAGCAGTGAAGTAGTCTCTGGAAACACCATATATTTT. This encodes CASSEVVSGNTIYF.

The chain recombines TRBV5-8 with TRBJ1-5; the match to TRBD1 covers 7 bases. Trimming at V came to 0 bases and at J to 4 bases, leaving 4 bases not matched to a gene. There are 15 residues in the CDR3. Per germline, CDR1 SGHTS and CDR2 YDEGEE. The CDR3 sequence is CASSLDRGTNQPQHF. As DNA, the CDR3 is TGTGCCAGCAGCTTGGACAGGGGCACGAATCAGCCCCAGCATTTT. The full variable domain, rest sourced from reference TRBV5-8 and TRBJ1-5, is EAGVTQSPTHLIKTRGQQATLRCSPISGHTSVYWYQQALGLGLQFLLWYDEGEERNRGNFPPRFSGRQFPNYSSELNVNALELEDSALYLCASSLDRGTNQPQHFGDGTRLSIL.

The chain uses TRBV30 and TRBJ2-1; TRBD2 agrees at 11 bases. CDR1 and CDR2 from the germline V gene are GTSNPN and SVGIG (reference sequence). CDR3 length: 16 amino acids. Losses at the gene ends were 0 bases for V and 7 bases for J; bases not matched to a gene: 8. The CDR3 loop is CAWSVRRTSGSNEQFF. The CDR3 nucleotides read TGTGCCTGGAGTGTACGAAGAACTAGCGGGAGTAATGAGCAGTTCTTC.

The chain joins TRBV5-1 to TRBJ1-1, with TRBD1 identical over 7 bases. Germline V gives CDR1 SGHRS, CDR2 YFSETQ. The ends lost 0 bases at V and 9 bases at J; junction bases unmatched: 2. CDR3 length equals 12 residues. The CDR3 region has the DNA TGCGCCAGCAGCTTGGCGACAGGGCAAGCTTTCTTT. Translated: CASSLATGQAFF.

The rearrangement links TRBV19 to TRBJ2-7; 11 nucleotides agree with TRBD2. With V trimmed by 0 bases and J by 3 bases, 4 bases remained unmatched. CDR3 length: 16 residues. In germline, CDR1 is LNHDA, CDR2 SQIVND (reference sequence). In nucleotides, the CDR3 is TGTGCCAGTAGTATAGAGGGGACTAGCGGACTCTACGAGCAGTACTTC. Translation gives CASSIEGTSGLYEQYF.

The chain couples TRBV24-1 to TRBJ2-1; 7 positions agree with TRBD1. J was trimmed by 4 bases and V by 3 bases; bases with no gene match: 8. Germline values: CDR1 KGHDR, CDR2 SFDVKD. This CDR3 is built from 16 residues. The CDR3 bases are TGTGCCACCAGTGATGCTAGGGGGCCCAGATACAATGAGCAGTTCTTC. Its translation is CATSDARGPRYNEQFF.

The chain employs TRBV19 and TRBJ2-4; D ambiguous. The CDR3 is 13 amino acids. Germline lookup yields CDR1 LNHDA and CDR2 SQIVND (reference sequence). V lost 7 bases and J 5 bases, leaving 12 bases between the germline ends. CDR3: CASTLGTQNIQYF. The CDR3 DNA reads TGTGCCAGTACCCTAGGTACCCAAAACATTCAGTACTTC.

The V gene is TRBV4-1, the J gene TRBJ2-2; TRBD2 matches 9 bases. CDR1 is MGHRA and CDR2 is YSYEKL in the germline V gene. With 3 bases clipped from V and 4 bases from J, the junction kept 12 bases outside the gene matches. The CDR3 consists of 18 residues. CDR3 region: CASSHLGWREGPTGELFF. In DNA, the CDR3 is TGCGCCAGCAGCCACCTAGGATGGCGGGAGGGCCCCACCGGGGAGCTGTTTTTT.

The V call is TRBV7-9, the J call TRBJ1-2; weak D call: TRBD1 (6 bases). Germline CDR1 and CDR2: SEHNR and FQNEAQ (reference sequence). V lost 5 bases and J lost 3, with 13 bases in between. CDR3 length equals 14 residues. DNA of the CDR3: TGTGCCAGCAGCCTACCAGGGGAGTACTATGGCTACACCTTC. The encoded protein is CASSLPGEYYGYTF.

The chain combines TRBV11-1 with TRBJ2-7, with D perhaps TRBD1 (5 bases). V gave up 0 bases and J gave up 5 bases, with 14 bases separating them. This CDR3 region has 15 residues. CDR1 is SGHAT and CDR2 is FQDESV in the germline V gene (reference sequence). The CDR3: CASSLALNSGHEQYF. Written as DNA, the CDR3 is TGTGCCAGCAGCTTAGCGCTCAATTCAGGGCACGAGCAGTACTTC.

This chain uses TRBV3-1 (or the pseudogene TRBV3-2) with TRBJ2-5; the match to TRBD2 covers 11 bases. Germline V gene data show CDR1 as LGHDT and CDR2 as YNNKEL (reference sequence). This CDR3 spans 16 amino acids. Germline trimming cut 4 bases from V and 5 bases from J; bases unmatched to any gene: 9. The CDR3 sequence is CASSRDLAGGPETQYF. CDR3 in DNA: TGTGCCAGCAGCCGAGACTTAGCGGGGGGGCCCGAGACCCAGTACTTC.

The rearrangement links TRBV29-1 to TRBJ2-1, with D perhaps TRBD2 (5 bases). CDR1 and CDR2 from the germline V gene are SQVTM and ANQGSEA. Deletions cut 4 bases from V and 3 bases from J, with 13 bases between. This CDR3 has 14 residues. CDR3 protein: CSVVLVANYNEQFF. In nucleotides, the CDR3 is TGCAGCGTTGTGTTGGTAGCGAACTACAATGAGCAGTTCTTC.

The V call is TRBV5-1, the J call TRBJ2-2; 7 positions agree with TRBD1. Germline V gene lookup returns CDR1 SGHRS and CDR2 YFSETQ. The CDR3 consists of 15 residues. V lost 1 base, J lost 3 bases, and 3 bases stayed unmatched. This CDR3 is CASSLRTGYTGELFF. The CDR3, as DNA: TGCGCCAGCAGCTTGAGGACAGGTTACACCGGGGAGCTGTTTTTT.

This chain uses TRBV7-3 with TRBJ1-2, with a tentative D call TRBD1 (6 bases). Per the germline V gene, CDR1 is SGHTA and CDR2 is FQGTGA. Trimming shortened V by 5 bases and J by 7 bases, and 20 bases separated the two germline ends. The CDR3 loop spans 15 amino acids. For the CDR3, the DNA is TGTGCCAGCAGCCCTAGTTTCGGGGGGGCTGGTGGCTACACCTTC. Encoded protein: CASSPSFGGAGGYTF.

The CDR3 here is CASSSGEGLTEQYF. Here the CDR3 DNA reads TGTGCCAGCAGTTCGGGGGAGGGCCTCACCGAGCAGTACTTC. The chain joins TRBV6-5 to TRBJ2-7; 7 bases line up with TRBD2. The CDR3 totals 14 residues. With V trimmed by 4 bases and J by 6 bases, 9 bases remained unmatched. The V gene's germline CDR1 is MNHEY and CDR2 SVGAGI.

The chain combines TRBV3-1 (or the pseudogene TRBV3-2) with TRBJ1-6, with no clear D. Germline V gives CDR1 LGHDT, CDR2 YNNKEL (reference sequence). The length of the CDR3 is 14 residues. Trimming took 0 bases from V and 5 from J, leaving 5 bases between them. For the CDR3, the DNA is TGTGCCAGCAGCCAAGAAACACATAATTCACCCCTCCACTTT. Its protein product is CASSQETHNSPLHF.

The CDR3 DNA reads as TGTGCCAGCAGCGTAGAGAGCGGGATTAGCTACGAGCAGTACTTC. Translating it yields CASSVESGISYEQYF. The chain carries TRBV9 and TRBJ2-7; 7 bases line up with TRBD2. The CDR3 loop spans 15 amino acids. Trimming took 0 bases from V and 3 from J; bases not matched to a gene: 6. Germline V gene sequence: CDR1 SGDLS, CDR2 YYNGEE.